The 3 T cell receptor beta chains presented below share a single source sample, sequenced in a study of T cells in Graves' hyperthyroidism and ophthalmopathy. From RNA transcripts, TCR beta CDR3 regions were amplified. The TCR CDR3 was amplified in a first-round RT-PCR using the HTBI primer set. TCRdb processed the multiplex PCR reads anew with MiXCR; each CDR3 protein has one entry. The sample shows hundreds of thousands of distinct CDR3 sequences, approximately 15% of them seen only once. Sequences were obtained from blood. All receptors come from a young woman with Graves' hyperthyroidism.

The genes are TRBV4-1 and TRBJ2-6; D is unresolved. V lost 3 bases and J lost 0, with 15 bases in between. This CDR3 has 18 amino acids. CDR1 MGHRA and CDR2 YSYEKL come from the germline V gene. This CDR3 is CASSQSVADDSGANVLTF. The CDR3 DNA reads TGCGCCAGCAGCCAGAGCGTGGCAGACGACTCTGGGGCCAACGTCCTGACTTTC.

The CDR3 reads CASSFYREEADTQYF. DNA of the CDR3: TGTGCCAGCAGTTTCTACAGGGAGGAGGCAGATACGCAGTATTTT. The rearrangement links TRBV28 to TRBJ2-3; possibly TRBD1 or TRBD2 for D (6 bases each). Germline V gives CDR1 MDHEN, CDR2 SYDVKM. The CDR3 contains 15 residues. The V gene lost 3 bases and the J gene lost 4 bases, with 14 bases spanning the gap.

On this clonotype: A much larger clonotype is one base distant, so this may be a read error. The rearrangement joins TRBV11-2 to TRBJ1-1; D is undetermined. This CDR3 spans 13 amino acids. Germline assignment: CDR1 SGHAT and CDR2 FQNNGV. Trimming left V 6 bases short and J 11 bases short, with 19 bases between. The CDR3, as DNA: TGTGCCAGCAGTAGAAGCTGGGTGTGCGGGGCTTTCTTT. Residues: CASSRSWVCGAFF.